The present entry profiles one T cell receptor beta chain with its context. Antigen: not known. Germline assignment: CDR1 SGHTS and CDR2 YDEGEE. This CDR3 has 15 amino acids. Losses at the gene ends were 4 bases for V and 5 bases for J; bases not matched to a gene: 10. The assay was immunoSEQ multiplex PCR, and TCRdb's table has in-frame clones only and misses some. The table includes over 2,500 clones, roughly 53% detected once. Each fraction contributed one 500,000-cell aliquot for sequencing. The sample is drawn from a study of coeliac disease. Across the whole study: The study queried TRBV7-2 bias without high-resolution HLA data. Points from the study as a whole: Control samples showed higher TRB and TRG clonality than intraepithelial and lamina propria samples in active celiac disease. Intraepithelial and lamina propria fractions were not highly pure. Largely private TRB repertoires meant most sequences were sample-unique.

Source material: intraepithelial lymphocytes from the gut. The chain recombines TRBV5-8 with TRBJ2-7; 9 positions agree with TRBD1. The clonotype comes from a man over 45 with active celiac disease. The CDR3 protein is CASSIYRGRFDEQYV. DNA of the CDR3: TGTGCCAGCAGCATTTACAGGGGGCGCTTCGACGAGCAGTACGTC.